This T cell receptor (beta chain) was retrieved from a study of cytomegalovirus exposure and HLA in healthy donors (dated by TCRdb to the late 2010s). For the wider study: An earlier analysis of some 500 of the donors reported approximately 290 Gb of sequence data and some 120 million unique TCR beta sequences from about 200 million T cells. Approximately 310 gigabases of sequencing data and around 80 million unique TCR sequences made up an early release that covered approximately 700 HLA-typed donors. Of the 398 genotyped donors, about 84% fell in the genetic ancestry cluster associated with self-reported Caucasian donors. The study was designed to test whether signatures of past pathogen exposure could be identified by cataloging public T cell receptors. The study used immunosequencing to profile the T cell repertoires of under 700 subjects and linked those repertoires to cytomegalovirus serostatus. Along with the approximately 650-subject first cohort, a separate validation cohort of over a hundred different subjects was used. High-throughput TCR immunosequencing, statistical association of individual TCRs with disease status, and machine learning were combined to predict cytomegalovirus infection status. In a later analysis, previously published TCR beta repertoires from more than 500 donors were re-analyzed and high-resolution HLA genotyping was added so that TCR occurrence patterns could be studied. In the later analysis, no new phenotypic data were used to find candidate immune exposures; instead, reliance was placed on TCR beta sequences and their occurrence across donors. An earlier analysis of approximately 630 of the donors applied high-throughput TCR beta sequencing to assess whether each TCR beta V gene segment acted as functional or pseudogenic. Donor age, sex, ethnicity and CMV serostatus were compiled together with the repertoire data. In a later genetic analysis, genome-wide SNP genotypes for about 60% of the 666 donors were used, and that subset was treated as a discovery cohort. All discovery cohort repertoires had been generated on a single sequencing platform. Class I and class II HLA loci were covered by the typing at four-digit resolution. The number of donors typed differed by locus, with about 620-630 for A, B, C, DRB1 and DQB1, 522 for DQA1, 600 to 610 for DPA1, and around 450 for DPB1. A handful of DR-DQ haplotypes were treated as single units for association and clustering because of strong linkage in the cohort. Among about 400 genotyped donors of the cohort, an average of around 240,000 unique TCR beta nucleotide sequences was sequenced per donor, of which about 20% were non-productive. Study-wide conclusions, independent of this receptor: According to a later analysis, most CMV-associated TCR beta chains appeared to be HLA-restricted, and the HLA associations seemed to be driven largely by CMV exposure. Because HLA typing was unavailable for some donors at each locus, only the typed subset was used in association tests. Across donors, most TCR sequences were observed very rarely, whereas some public TCRs were present in many individuals. In the study, some 160 TCR beta chains were listed as associated with cytomegalovirus. In a later analysis, several top co-occurrence clusters were reported to appear linked to parvovirus B19, influenza, CMV and Epstein-Barr virus. Cytomegalovirus status was reported to be diagnosed by the classifier with high specificity and sensitivity in both the original and validation cohorts. Because counts were too low, under 20 rarely observed V segments, including chromosome 9 orphons, were left out of the earlier analysis of approximately 580 of the donors. When HLA alleles, especially DR and DQ, strongly co-occurred, TCR associations were difficult to assign to individual alleles. An earlier analysis of approximately 600 of the donors showed that most TCR beta V segments appeared in productive rearrangements either about 90% or about 30% of the time, which broadly matched IMGT annotations. A group of highly shared sequence variants was considered likely to be a technical artifact of the sequencing pipeline. Some IMGT-functional V segments, including TRBV6-2 and TRBV6-3, could not be distinguished by the 87-base-pair reads and were therefore excluded. Presence/absence analyses assumed roughly uniform sequencing depth across donors, an assumption that may not hold. In a later analysis, HLA-associated TCR beta chains showed more clonal expansion and lower generation probabilities than non-associated chains that were equally common. Correlated functional status among segregating V segments might reflect linkage disequilibrium, but an unknown experimental factor could not be ruled out. The authors suggested that the approach could potentially be generalized to other disease states and immunological phenotypes. A later genetic analysis reported fewer N-insertions in productive TCRs among donors in an Asian-associated ancestry cluster than the roughly 620-donor mean. A further reported finding was that TCR beta sequences accurately predicted the HLA-A and HLA-B alleles for most subjects in the first cohort. V-gene and J-gene trimming of TCR beta chains was associated with a missense DCLRE1C variant in a later genetic analysis, and the association was replicated in an independent cohort. In vitro tests confirmed that a few of the cytomegalovirus-associated TCR beta chains recognize cytomegalovirus antigens. A later analysis found that TCR association rates varied across HLA loci, with DRB1 alleles showing the most associated TCRs and HLA-C alleles the fewest. For the cohort, immune exposure information was limited to CMV serostatus. A later analysis associated 15,000 or so TCR beta sequences with specific HLA alleles at a false discovery rate of 0.05. Only TCR beta chains were sequenced in this cohort, and the absence of alpha or paired-chain data limited detectable features.

The cohort comprised 550 to 700 healthy bone marrow donors. At the time of sampling, all cohort members were nominally healthy, though unrecorded immune exposures were likely present. The donor tested CMV seronegative, placing the donor among the 300 to 400 seronegative members of the cohort. A peripheral blood sample was provided by each donor, and peripheral blood mononuclear cells were used for TCR beta sequencing. Genomic DNA extraction from the blood cell samples was performed with the Qiagen DNeasy Blood Extraction Kit. Library method: the immunoSEQ multiplex PCR assay. For the multiplex PCR, a mixture combining 60 forward primers for TCR Vbeta segments and 13 reverse primers for TCR Jbeta segments was used. The CDR3 region of rearranged TCR beta genes was amplified from genomic DNA with a multiplex PCR assay. The amplified TCR beta libraries were sequenced on the Illumina HiSeq System as 87-base-pair reads. Processing in the source paper ran as follows. A later analysis counted some 74 million unique TCR beta chains across the 600 to 850 repertoires, and roughly 11 million of these chains were shared by at least two donors. To remove PCR and sequencing errors, raw reads were error-corrected and collapsed into unique sequences using a nearest-neighbor algorithm that merged closely related sequences. CDR3 sequences were aligned to IMGT reference sequences to assign V, D and J gene segments. For a sequence to be retained, a match of at least six nucleotides to both a V gene segment and a J gene segment was required. A rearrangement counted as productive if the CDR3 had no stop codons and remained in frame with V and J, and every other rearrangement counted as non-productive. Following IMGT convention, CDR3 was defined as the stretch from the second conserved V-encoded cysteine to the conserved J-encoded phenylalanine. In an earlier analysis of around 540 of the donors, sequences lacking an unambiguous match to a single V gene segment were excluded. In an earlier analysis of approximately 590 of the donors, a V segment was called functional when productive rearrangements were above 56.7%, and segregating when the standard deviation between donors exceeded 5%. A statistical classification framework was built for diagnosing cytomegalovirus status from the catalog of TCR beta chain sequences. A later analysis assigned V and J genes by comparing TCR nucleotide sequences with IMGT/GENE-DB human TR gene sequences. Using the TCRdist pipeline, a later analysis assigned CDR3 sequences along with most-parsimonious VDJ recombination scenarios. A later analysis defined each TCR beta chain by its CDR3 amino acid sequence plus V-gene family, and excluded reads lacking a unique V-gene family. A later analysis removed nearly 600 highly shared, low-generation-probability nucleotide sequences to deal with suspected cross-contamination and a sequencing artifact. A later analysis calculated a clonal expansion index for each public chain from normalized within-repertoire ranks of inferred template counts. Generation probabilities in a later analysis came from a VDJ recombination model fitted to out-of-frame rearrangements, and those results were checked against IGoR. Hypergeometric tests were used in a later analysis to score TCR-TCR, TCR-HLA and TCR-CMV co-occurrence, with a repertoire-size bias correction applied to the TCR pairs. In a later analysis, false discovery rates were estimated by permuting HLA or CMV assignments 20 times. In a later analysis, co-occurring TCRs were grouped using DBSCAN, and TCRdist sequence similarity was added for clustering within HLA-allele-positive subsets. Co-occurrence clustering excluded repertoires with fewer than 30,000 or more than 120,000 public chains, plus five with anomalous nucleotide sharing. What TCRdb holds here is the immuneACCESS table cut down to in-frame rearrangements. Part of the clones is not present; checked against another copy, under half of the missing clones reflect an unresolved V gene, and the others are unexplained. V, J and clone size are taken as reported in that table, and D and trimming were inferred from the DNA itself. Present in this sample are some 93,000 clones, about 81% of which were seen just once. The ten largest clones add up to around 3.2% of the sample.

As regards this clone: Its cognate antigen has yet to be identified. Per-base qualities were not stored, and no clone one base away is much larger.

Per the germline V gene, MNHEY is the CDR1 and SVGAGI is the CDR2. Trimming removed 7 bases from V and 1 base from J; the gene matches leave 1 base unexplained. From the cysteine through the phenylalanine, the CDR3 covers 12 amino acids. The read is trimmed to its CDR3 DNA, 36 bases read in frame from base 1. This clonotype was sampled from a woman in her 40s in good health and CMV-seronegative. Sequenced input: PBMCs. The V gene is TRBV6-5 and the J gene is TRBJ2-7; TRBD1 aligns with 7 central bases. This receptor carries the CDR3 CASKGQSYEQYF. The DNA is as follows: TGTGCCAGCAAGGGACAGTCCTACGAGCAGTACTTC.